This TCR beta chain was found in a study of T cells in Graves' hyperthyroidism and ophthalmopathy. Study-wide background: Before any treatment, at initial diagnosis, peripheral blood was collected.

RNA transcripts served as the template for amplifying TCR beta CDR3 regions. TCR CDR3 underwent first-round RT-PCR with the HTBI primer set. Each CDR3 protein is one row after TCRdb ran MiXCR on the multiplex PCR reads. The sample carries 600,000 or so distinct CDR3 sequences, approximately 15% recorded once. The CDR3 is 17 residues long. Unmatched junction bases numbered 9, after V lost 3 bases and J lost 1 base. Germline CDR1 and CDR2: MGHRA and YSYEKL. This clonotype appeared once. Those patients with uncontrolled infection, other autoimmune disease, pregnancy or lactation were excluded. The PBMCs had their origin in more than 9.5 ml of fresh peripheral blood.

The rearrangement links TRBV4-1 to TRBJ2-1; 7 positions match TRBD1. The sequencing input was blood. The receptor comes from a woman aged 50 to 65 with Graves' ophthalmopathy. The CDR3 protein is CASSHTGTALSYNEQFF. The CDR3, as DNA: TGCGCCAGCAGCCACACCGGGACAGCCTTATCCTACAATGAGCAGTTCTTC.